This TCR beta chain appears in the sequencing data of a study of blood T cells in healthy people across ages. Concerning this clonotype itself: Antigen specificity is unknown.

Donation came from healthy Caucasian individuals in Russia who were aged roughly 6 to 95. Samples each had at least 6 micrograms of total RNA extracted. Study-level findings and limits: Significant beta diversity loss was already apparent by age approximately 36, declining roughly linearly.

Together with a sample-barcoded 5' primer, a J-beta primer mix was included in a second PCR lasting about 7 to 12 cycles. TCRdb redid the calling of the 5' RACE reads with MiXCR, one entry per CDR3 protein. The profile shows about 650,000 distinct CDR3 sequences, more than 45% of them singletons. CDR3 length: 14 residues. With V trimmed by 1 base and J by 5 bases, 5 bases remained unmatched. Germline V gives CDR1 LGHNA, CDR2 YNFKEQ. The material sequenced was blood. This receptor was obtained from a woman of 80 years or more in good health. The V call is TRBV4-2, the J call TRBJ2-7; 7 bases map to TRBD1. The CDR3 nucleotides are TGTGCCAGCAGCCAAGGCCCCGACAGGGACGAGCAGTACTTC. Translating gives CASSQGPDRDEQYF.